Listed below are T cell receptor beta chains from one sample, sequenced in a study of STAT3 mutations in large granular lymphocyte leukemia. The data were produced by immunoSEQ multiplex PCR, yet TCRdb's version contains in-frame clones alone and is incomplete. The table lists approximately 1,500 clones, about 52% of them singletons. Sequenced sample: peripheral blood mononuclear cells. These receptors all come from a man in his sixties with T-cell large granular lymphocyte leukemia. Some clones in this sample may be carry-over from other donors' samples. The CDR3 runs from the conserved cysteine through the conserved F or W. A D gene is named only where the DNA matches it firmly. A clone size is listed for some rows: how often the clone was seen (once, few, many), or a class if it is expanded.

cdr3_nt,cdr3_aa,d_call,v_call,clone_size,j_call
TGTGCCAGCAAACGGGGGCCTGTTACTGAAGCTTTCTTT,CASKRGPVTEAFF,NA,TRBV27,NA,TRBJ1-1
TGTGCCTGGAGTATCTGGATGAACACTGAAGCTTTCTTT,CAWSIWMNTEAFF,NA,TRBV30,NA,TRBJ1-1
TGTGCCAGCAGAGGTGGCAGGACCTCGCACACAGATACGCAGTATTTT,CASRGGRTSHTDTQYF,NA,TRBV9,few,TRBJ2-3
TGCAGCGTTGCTCAGGGTCGGAACACTGAAGCTTTCTTT,CSVAQGRNTEAFF,NA,TRBV29-1,NA,TRBJ1-1
TGTGCCTGGAAGGCCTCTGGAAACACCATATATTTT,CAWKASGNTIYF,NA,TRBV30,NA,TRBJ1-3
TGTGCCAGCAGCCCGACAGGGGGCGGGGAGACCCAGTACTTC,CASSPTGGGETQYF,TRBD1,TRBV5-4,NA,TRBJ2-5
TGTGCCAGCAGCGGACAGGCCTACGAGCAGTACTTC,CASSGQAYEQYF,TRBD1,TRBV13,NA,TRBJ2-7
TGTGCCTGGAGGCGTAGGGACAGGGACAATGAGCAGTTCTTC,CAWRRRDRDNEQFF,TRBD1,TRBV30,NA,TRBJ2-1
TGTGCCAGCAGCATCTCACAAGGGGCATATGGCTACACCTTC,CASSISQGAYGYTF,NA,TRBV5-4,NA,TRBJ1-2
TGTGCCAGCAGTGAGGGACTAGACACAGATACGCAGTATTTT,CASSEGLDTDTQYF,TRBD2,TRBV2,NA,TRBJ2-3
TGTGCCAGCAGCTCCCCCAGGAAGCGGAGCACTGAAGCTTTCTTT,CASSSPRKRSTEAFF,NA,TRBV7-9,once,TRBJ1-1
TGTGCCAGCAGCGCACCGGGACAGGGGTTACTTGGGGGCTACACCTTC,CASSAPGQGLLGGYTF,TRBD1,TRBV7-2,NA,TRBJ1-2
TGTGCCTGGGGGACACCGACAGATACGCAGTATTTT,CAWGTPTDTQYF,NA,TRBV30,large,TRBJ2-3
TGTGCCAGCAGCTACCGGACAGGGGGCACAGATACGCAGTATTTT,CASSYRTGGTDTQYF,TRBD1,TRBV14,NA,TRBJ2-3
TGCAGCGCTGAGATTGCAACTAATGAAAAACTGTTTTTT,CSAEIATNEKLFF,NA,TRBV29-1,NA,TRBJ1-4
TGTGCCAGCAGCTTAGCCGTGGGGGCGTACGCCTATGGCTACACCTTC,CASSLAVGAYAYGYTF,NA,TRBV7-9,once,TRBJ1-2
TGTGCCTGGAGACGGGACAACAATCAGCCCCAGCATTTT,CAWRRDNNQPQHF,NA,TRBV30,NA,TRBJ1-5
TGTGCCAGCAGCGCGAGCTCCTACGAGCAGTACTTC,CASSASSYEQYF,NA,TRBV7-9,NA,TRBJ2-7
TGTGCCAGCAGCCTGACCGGGACACCGAACAATGAGCAGTTCTTC,CASSLTGTPNNEQFF,NA,TRBV13,NA,TRBJ2-1
TGTGCCAGCAGCTCCGGGACGATTTCGACCGAAGAGCAGTTCTTC,CASSSGTISTEEQFF,NA,TRBV7-9,NA,TRBJ2-1
TGTGCCAGCGGCCTAGGCTTCAGGGGACTCTACGAGCAGTACTTC,CASGLGFRGLYEQYF,NA,TRBV5-5,few,TRBJ2-7
TGTGCCTGGAGTTCCTACTACCGGGAGGGAAACATTCAGTACTTC,CAWSSYYREGNIQYF,TRBD2,TRBV30,NA,TRBJ2-4
TGTGCCAGCTCACCAATACAGGGGGCAGGTGGCGAGCAGTACTTC,CASSPIQGAGGEQYF,TRBD1,TRBV18,NA,TRBJ2-7
TGTGCCAGCAGCTTAGGAGAAATGAACACTGAAGCTTTCTTT,CASSLGEMNTEAFF,NA,TRBV7-9,NA,TRBJ1-1
TGTGCCAGCAGCTACGACTGGGAGACCCAGTACTTC,CASSYDWETQYF,NA,TRBV5-4,NA,TRBJ2-5
TGTGCCAGCAGGAGAGAAACGAACACTGAAGCTTTCTTT,CASRRETNTEAFF,NA,TRBV6-5,NA,TRBJ1-1
TGTGCCAGCAGCTTAAGCGACTCTGGAAACACCATATATTTT,CASSLSDSGNTIYF,NA,TRBV7-9,once,TRBJ1-3
TGTGCCAGCAGAATGTCAGCGGACGAGCAGTACTTC,CASRMSADEQYF,NA,TRBV2,few,TRBJ2-7
TGCGCCAGCAGCCAAGGAAGACTGGACCGGAAGTGGGGCTACACCTTC,CASSQGRLDRKWGYTF,NA,TRBV4-1,NA,TRBJ1-2
TGTGCCAGCAGTTTGGAGCGGGGTCGCTCCTACAATGAGCAGTTCTTC,CASSLERGRSYNEQFF,TRBD2,TRBV27,few,TRBJ2-1
TGTGCCTGGAGCTTGGCGGAGACCCAGTACTTC,CAWSLAETQYF,NA,TRBV30,NA,TRBJ2-5
TGTGCCAGCGACCGGCTAGCGGGAGTGCCCGGGGAGCTGTTTTTT,CASDRLAGVPGELFF,TRBD2,TRBV2,NA,TRBJ2-2
TGTGCCAGCAGCTTAGCCGCGGGGGTCTACGAGCAGTACTTC,CASSLAAGVYEQYF,TRBD2,TRBV7-6,NA,TRBJ2-7